This note documents a single TCR beta chain sequence. Its antigen is undetermined. Primers: 52 TRBV forward and 13 TRBJ reverse. Clones were read by immunoSEQ multiplex PCR, and TCRdb kept only the in-frame ones, dropping some. The data show about 18,000 clones, more than 85% seen once. Germline assignment: CDR1 LNHDA and CDR2 SQIVND (reference sequence). The CDR3 is 15 amino acids. Trimming left V 10 bases short and J 0 bases short, with 16 bases between. Every patient with CD3G deficiency had evidence of autoimmunity. At testing, patients were 2 to 39 years old, with reduced naive and increased memory T-cell proportions. The data derive from a study of regulatory T cells. Study-wide findings and caveats: Patient repertoires had restricted TRB V-J pairs and skewed V and J usage, most in Tregs. Shannon entropy was nonsignificantly lower in patient CD8+ T cells than control CD8+ cells.

Sequences were obtained from CD8+ T cells sorted from blood. This sequence originates from a person in their late teens or twenties with CD3G deficiency. The chain combines TRBV19 with TRBJ2-1, with D possibly being TRBD1 or TRBD2 (7 bases each). This chain's CDR3 is CATQGGGSSYNEQFF. The CDR3 nucleotides read TGTGCCACCCAGGGGGGCGGGAGCTCCTACAATGAGCAGTTCTTC.